These T cell receptor beta chains were read from a single sample in a study of CD8 T cells in ankylosing spondylitis. TCRdb called the 5' RACE reads again in MiXCR, with one record for every CDR3 protein. The table lists about 220,000 distinct CDR3 sequences, 6% to 8% of them singletons, with 14% in the top ten. Specimen: blood, either unsorted or a sorted T cell fraction (not recorded which). The source is a male donor with ankylosing spondylitis. CDR3s include the opening cysteine and the closing phenylalanine or tryptophan. Each record gives: V gene, D gene, J gene, clone size, CDR3 protein, CDR3 DNA. A D gene is named only where the DNA matches it firmly. Not every row has a clone size; where given, it reads once, few, many or a size class.

v_gene: TRBV4-2
d_gene: .
j_gene: TRBJ1-4
abundance: many
CDR3aa: CASSHEKLFF
CDR3nt: TGTGCCAGCAGCCATGAAAAACTGTTTTTT

v_gene: TRBV28
d_gene: .
j_gene: TRBJ2-1
abundance: .
CDR3aa: CASFASRGDNEQFF
CDR3nt: TGTGCCAGCTTTGCTTCCCGGGGCGACAATGAGCAGTTCTTC

v_gene: TRBV5-1
d_gene: .
j_gene: TRBJ2-4
abundance: many
CDR3aa: CASSIELGLFRVQYF
CDR3nt: TGCGCCAGCAGCATCGAACTGGGACTCTTCAGGGTTCAGTACTTC

v_gene: TRBV11-2
d_gene: TRBD2
j_gene: TRBJ2-7
abundance: many
CDR3aa: CASSTGLADTYEQYF
CDR3nt: TGTGCCAGCAGCACGGGACTAGCGGACACCTACGAGCAGTACTTC

v_gene: TRBV4-3
d_gene: .
j_gene: TRBJ2-7
abundance: many
CDR3aa: CASSQDPGNEQYF
CDR3nt: TGCGCCAGCAGCCAAGATCCAGGGAACGAGCAGTACTTC

v_gene: TRBV25-1
d_gene: TRBD2
j_gene: TRBJ2-5
abundance: many
CDR3aa: CATGGGPETQYF
CDR3nt: TGTGCCACCGGGGGGGGTCCTGAGACCCAGTACTTC

v_gene: TRBV7-9
d_gene: .
j_gene: TRBJ2-3
abundance: few
CDR3aa: CASSSGFGDTQYF
CDR3nt: TGTGCCAGCAGCTCGGGATTCGGGGATACGCAGTATTTT

v_gene: TRBV7-2
d_gene: TRBD2
j_gene: TRBJ2-7
abundance: many
CDR3aa: CASSVAGNTYEQYF
CDR3nt: TGTGCCAGCAGTGTAGCGGGGAACACCTACGAGCAGTACTTC

v_gene: TRBV4-2
d_gene: .
j_gene: TRBJ1-4
abundance: few
CDR3aa: CASSQDRGWSEKLFF
CDR3nt: TGTGCCAGCAGCCAAGATCGGGGGTGGAGTGAAAAACTGTTTTTT

v_gene: TRBV27
d_gene: .
j_gene: TRBJ2-7
abundance: .
CDR3aa: CASSLLQGLWYEQYF
CDR3nt: TGTGCCAGCAGTTTACTCCAGGGGCTGTGGTACGAGCAGTACTTC

v_gene: TRBV7-8
d_gene: .
j_gene: TRBJ2-2
abundance: .
CDR3aa: CASSLAPRESTGELFF
CDR3nt: TGTGCCAGCAGCTTAGCGCCCAGAGAATCCACCGGGGAGCTGTTTTTT

v_gene: TRBV6-1
d_gene: TRBD2
j_gene: TRBJ2-7
abundance: .
CDR3aa: CASRSAGGPYEQYF
CDR3nt: TGTGCCAGCAGATCAGCGGGAGGCCCCTACGAGCAGTACTTC

v_gene: TRBV6-1
d_gene: .
j_gene: TRBJ1-3
abundance: many
CDR3aa: CASSEGARNTIYF
CDR3nt: TGTGCCAGCAGTGAGGGGGCTCGAAACACCATATATTTT

v_gene: TRBV6-1
d_gene: TRBD1
j_gene: TRBJ2-7
abundance: .
CDR3aa: CASSRRGAGGLYEQYF
CDR3nt: TGTGCCAGCAGCCGCCGAGGGGCAGGGGGCCTCTACGAGCAGTACTTC

v_gene: TRBV7-8
d_gene: .
j_gene: TRBJ1-4
abundance: many
CDR3aa: CASSSEVRKEKLFF
CDR3nt: TGTGCCAGCAGCTCGGAGGTTAGAAAGGAAAAACTGTTTTTT

v_gene: TRBV28
d_gene: TRBD2
j_gene: TRBJ2-2
abundance: few
CDR3aa: CASSLGLAGGTGELFF
CDR3nt: TGTGCCAGCAGTTTAGGGCTAGCGGGAGGAACCGGGGAGCTGTTTTTT

v_gene: TRBV15
d_gene: .
j_gene: TRBJ2-5
abundance: .
CDR3aa: CATSRDLAQGGTQYF
CDR3nt: TGTGCCACCAGCAGAGATCTTGCCCAGGGGGGGACCCAGTACTTC

v_gene: TRBV4-3
d_gene: .
j_gene: TRBJ2-5
abundance: many
CDR3aa: CASSQDLAGSETQYF
CDR3nt: TGCGCCAGCAGCCAAGATCTCGCGGGGTCGGAGACCCAGTACTTC

v_gene: TRBV6-4
d_gene: TRBD2
j_gene: TRBJ2-1
abundance: many
CDR3aa: CASSGTSGGANEQFF
CDR3nt: TGTGCCAGCAGTGGGACTAGCGGGGGGGCCAATGAGCAGTTCTTC

v_gene: TRBV5-5
d_gene: TRBD1
j_gene: TRBJ1-4
abundance: many
CDR3aa: CASRPLGQRNEKLFF
CDR3nt: TGTGCCAGCAGACCCCTGGGACAGAGGAATGAAAAACTGTTTTTT

v_gene: TRBV28
d_gene: .
j_gene: TRBJ1-5
abundance: few
CDR3aa: CASSPRVIDQPQHF
CDR3nt: TGTGCCAGCAGCCCTAGAGTGATAGATCAGCCCCAGCATTTT

v_gene: TRBV3-1
d_gene: .
j_gene: TRBJ2-5
abundance: many
CDR3aa: CASSQSRPPQETQYF
CDR3nt: TGTGCCAGCAGCCAAAGCCGCCCTCCACAAGAGACCCAGTACTTC

v_gene: TRBV28
d_gene: .
j_gene: TRBJ1-2
abundance: few
CDR3aa: CASSIGRLPGPWDYTF
CDR3nt: TGTGCCAGCAGCATAGGTCGTCTACCAGGTCCATGGGACTACACCTTC

v_gene: TRBV11-3
d_gene: .
j_gene: TRBJ2-7
abundance: .
CDR3aa: CASSRGRTYEQYF
CDR3nt: TGTGCCAGCAGCCGGGGACGAACCTACGAGCAGTACTTC

v_gene: TRBV10-3
d_gene: TRBD1
j_gene: TRBJ1-1
abundance: many
CDR3aa: CAIRGQAVTEAFF
CDR3nt: TGTGCCATCAGAGGACAGGCCGTCACTGAAGCTTTCTTT

v_gene: TRBV12-3/TRBV12-4
d_gene: .
j_gene: TRBJ2-7
abundance: many
CDR3aa: CASSYGQLRYEQYF
CDR3nt: TGTGCCAGCAGTTATGGGCAGCTAAGATACGAGCAGTACTTC

v_gene: TRBV11-2
d_gene: TRBD1
j_gene: TRBJ2-1
abundance: many
CDR3aa: CASSLRGQARNEQFF
CDR3nt: TGTGCCAGCAGCCTCCGGGGACAGGCGAGAAATGAGCAGTTCTTC

v_gene: TRBV5-1
d_gene: .
j_gene: TRBJ2-2
abundance: many
CDR3aa: CASSLRWGELFF
CDR3nt: TGCGCCAGCAGCTTGAGGTGGGGGGAGCTGTTTTTT

v_gene: TRBV6-1
d_gene: .
j_gene: TRBJ2-2
abundance: many
CDR3aa: CASRLDSSTGELFF
CDR3nt: TGTGCCAGCAGGCTAGACAGTTCCACCGGGGAGCTGTTTTTT

v_gene: TRBV7-2
d_gene: .
j_gene: TRBJ1-6
abundance: many
CDR3aa: CASGWAHNSPLHF
CDR3nt: TGTGCCAGCGGCTGGGCCCACAATTCACCCCTCCACTTT

v_gene: TRBV2
d_gene: TRBD1
j_gene: TRBJ2-5
abundance: many
CDR3aa: CASNKGQTQETQYF
CDR3nt: TGTGCCAGCAATAAGGGACAGACTCAAGAGACCCAGTACTTC

v_gene: TRBV5-1
d_gene: .
j_gene: TRBJ1-1
abundance: few
CDR3aa: CASSSQGRFTEAFF
CDR3nt: TGCGCCAGCAGCTCCCAAGGACGGTTCACTGAAGCTTTCTTT

v_gene: TRBV4-2
d_gene: .
j_gene: TRBJ1-1
abundance: many
CDR3aa: CASSQESYTEAFF
CDR3nt: TGTGCCAGCAGCCAAGAGAGCTACACTGAAGCTTTCTTT

v_gene: TRBV4-3
d_gene: .
j_gene: TRBJ2-1
abundance: .
CDR3aa: CASSQMKLIVDRGSYNEQFF
CDR3nt: TGCGCCAGCAGCCAAATGAAGCTGATAGTCGACCGAGGGTCCTACAATGAGCAGTTCTTC

v_gene: TRBV5-6
d_gene: TRBD1
j_gene: TRBJ1-2
abundance: many
CDR3aa: CASSPDRGRPWYGYTF
CDR3nt: TGTGCCAGCAGCCCGGACAGGGGTAGGCCTTGGTATGGCTACACCTTC

v_gene: TRBV9
d_gene: TRBD1
j_gene: TRBJ2-6
abundance: .
CDR3aa: CASRSPLLGGQDLSGANVLTF
CDR3nt: TGTGCCAGCCGTTCACCATTGTTAGGGGGACAGGATCTCTCTGGGGCCAACGTCCTGACTTTC

v_gene: TRBV12-3/TRBV12-4
d_gene: .
j_gene: TRBJ2-7
abundance: many
CDR3aa: CASSFATGTYEQYF
CDR3nt: TGTGCCAGCAGTTTCGCGACAGGTACCTACGAGCAGTACTTC

v_gene: TRBV10-3
d_gene: TRBD1
j_gene: TRBJ2-7
abundance: .
CDR3aa: CAISASGQNPYEQYF
CDR3nt: TGTGCCATCAGTGCATCGGGACAGAACCCCTACGAGCAGTACTTC

v_gene: TRBV5-1
d_gene: .
j_gene: TRBJ1-4
abundance: few
CDR3aa: CASSLDSEKLFF
CDR3nt: TGCGCCAGCAGCTTGGATAGTGAAAAACTGTTTTTT

v_gene: TRBV6-2/TRBV6-3
d_gene: TRBD2
j_gene: TRBJ2-1
abundance: few
CDR3aa: CASSASGRGSYNEQFF
CDR3nt: TGTGCCAGCAGTGCTAGCGGGAGGGGCTCCTACAATGAGCAGTTCTTC

v_gene: TRBV4-2
d_gene: TRBD1
j_gene: TRBJ2-5
abundance: many
CDR3aa: CASSQEEGAGGETQYF
CDR3nt: TGTGCCAGCAGCCAAGAAGAGGGGGCTGGGGGAGAGACCCAGTACTTC

v_gene: TRBV12-3/TRBV12-4
d_gene: TRBD1
j_gene: TRBJ1-2
abundance: many
CDR3aa: CASSSQGADYGYTF
CDR3nt: TGTGCCAGCAGTAGCCAGGGGGCAGACTATGGCTACACCTTC

v_gene: TRBV28
d_gene: .
j_gene: TRBJ2-3
abundance: many
CDR3aa: CASRSQAGSYTDTQYF
CDR3nt: TGTGCCAGCAGATCACAGGCAGGCTCCTACACAGATACGCAGTATTTT

v_gene: TRBV15
d_gene: .
j_gene: TRBJ2-2
abundance: many
CDR3aa: CATSRDYTGELFF
CDR3nt: TGTGCCACCAGCAGAGATTACACCGGGGAGCTGTTTTTT

v_gene: TRBV2
d_gene: .
j_gene: TRBJ2-2
abundance: many
CDR3aa: CASIRGQNTGELFF
CDR3nt: TGTGCCAGCATTCGGGGACAGAACACCGGGGAGCTGTTTTTT

v_gene: TRBV5-1
d_gene: TRBD2
j_gene: TRBJ2-1
abundance: .
CDR3aa: CASSLGGLAGARNEQFF
CDR3nt: TGCGCCAGCAGCTTGGGGGGGCTAGCGGGAGCGCGGAATGAGCAGTTCTTC

v_gene: TRBV5-1
d_gene: TRBD2
j_gene: TRBJ2-4
abundance: few
CDR3aa: CASSLVFAGGPKNIQYF
CDR3nt: TGCGCCAGCAGCTTGGTTTTTGCGGGAGGGCCCAAAAACATTCAGTACTTC